This T cell receptor (beta chain) originates from a study of T cells after yellow fever vaccination (dated by TCRdb to between 2018 and 2021). In the study overall: The SMART-Seq v4 Ultra Low Input RNA kit was used to prepare libraries from fractions with low cell numbers. Bulk TCR alpha and beta repertoires were sequenced longitudinally to track T-cell clones before and after primary and booster YFV17D yellow fever vaccination. The cohort comprised two healthy male donors, one aged 18 to 29 and one aged 30 to 39 years. Blood was collected at multiple timepoints before and after primary and secondary immunization, and bulk PBMC replicates and cell subsets were isolated. Broad study findings and their caveats: The secondary T-cell response was found to be weaker but faster than the primary response, with a peak reached on day 5 rather than on day 15. Most clones expanded after primary vaccination (about 95% of CD4 and over 80% of CD8) were re-detected after the booster, suggesting that broad memory maintenance occurred. Computational filtering was required because FACS-sorted repertoires could contain abundant contaminating clonotypes from the bulk population. The study included only a couple of donors, which limits how far the findings can be generalized. A small fraction of clonotypes showed up in both the CD4 and CD8 compartments, probably as a result of convergent recombination.

This clonotype was found many times. What antigen it recognizes has not been identified. Base-call qualities are not available, and no considerably larger clone is one nucleotide away. TCRdb lists the instrument as Illumina NovaSeq 6000. Synthesis of TCR cDNA relied on 5'RACE template switching, a step that introduced a universal primer site along with unique molecular identifiers. Priming of cDNA synthesis was performed from both the TCR alpha and TCR beta constant segments. Two PCR steps were used to amplify libraries, with sample barcodes and sequencing adapters being added in the second step. Sequencing of libraries was performed on Illumina HiSeq 2500 (2x100 bp) or NovaSeq (2x150 bp). Per the source publication's procedure: MIGEC was used to demultiplex reads and collapse the reads into UMI consensus sequences, and MiXCR was used for V(D)J alignment. Vaccine-responding clonotypes were defined with edgeR using replicate PBMC samples, requiring FDR below 0.01 and a log2 fold change above 5 up to day 15. Each bulk clonotype was labeled CD4 or CD8 based on which sequenced repertoire, CD4 or CD8, contained the clonotype at higher abundance. TCRdb's own reprocessing of the public reads used fastp at Q25 and MiXCR and kept productive beta chains. Each entry is one CDR3 protein sequence, shown with its most common DNA and genes. TCRdb's processing, not the authors', yielded these V and J calls. This sample lists about 430,000 distinct CDR3 sequences; under 20% were detected once. The ten most abundant clones make up roughly a sixth of the sample.

Read against the paper, the sample's treatment or condition label means: live attenuated yellow fever vaccine strain. Two biological replicates of bulk PBMCs were collected at each blood-draw timepoint. A standard Ficoll-Paque protocol was used to isolate PBMCs from peripheral blood. RNA was extracted with TriZol from bulk PBMCs, CD4 and CD8 fractions, and dextramer-positive and dextramer-negative fractions. The CDR3 contains 14 residues, cysteine and phenylalanine counted. The kept DNA is CDR3 alone, 42 bases in frame from the first base. V was cut back by 0 bases and J by 8 bases, leaving a gap of 11 bases between them.

The specimen comprised PBMCs, sampled before the yellow fever booster vaccination. The chain employs TRBV12-3 or TRBV12-4 and TRBJ2-1, with the D gene not confidently named. This TCR was sampled from a man aged 18 to 30 who received the YFV17D yellow fever vaccine. The CDR3 region has the sequence CASSLAGSSDEQFF. In nucleotides, the sequence is TGTGCCAGCAGTTTAGCAGGGTCCAGCGATGAGCAGTTCTTC.